This T cell receptor beta chain appears in the sequencing data of a study of blood T cell repertoires in COVID-19. Study-wide context: Sites across the United States, Italy and Spain contributed samples from acute and convalescent COVID-19. Sources were T cells, B-cell-depleted T cells, or PBMCs; the material itself was cDNA or gDNA.

Cohort 3 recovered donors had two negative PCRs, clearance, or symptom resolution. The V gene's germline CDR1 is LNHDA and CDR2 SQIVND (reference sequence). This CDR3 comprises 14 residues. Trimming removed 4 bases from V and 7 bases from J, with 16 bases in between. Sequencing was performed with immunoSEQ multiplex PCR; in TCRdb, only in-frame clones are kept and a portion is missing. The sample consists of around 380,000 clones, around 87% of them appearing once. Sequencing was carried out using PBMCs or T cells enriched from blood (not recorded which). V and J are TRBV19 and TRBJ1-1, with D perhaps TRBD1 (6 bases). This sequence was found in a man aged 30-40 years who had recovered from COVID-19. The CDR3 DNA reads TGTGCCAGTAGTACTCAACAGGGAAGTGGTGAAGCTTTCTTT. Translation: CASSTQQGSGEAFF.